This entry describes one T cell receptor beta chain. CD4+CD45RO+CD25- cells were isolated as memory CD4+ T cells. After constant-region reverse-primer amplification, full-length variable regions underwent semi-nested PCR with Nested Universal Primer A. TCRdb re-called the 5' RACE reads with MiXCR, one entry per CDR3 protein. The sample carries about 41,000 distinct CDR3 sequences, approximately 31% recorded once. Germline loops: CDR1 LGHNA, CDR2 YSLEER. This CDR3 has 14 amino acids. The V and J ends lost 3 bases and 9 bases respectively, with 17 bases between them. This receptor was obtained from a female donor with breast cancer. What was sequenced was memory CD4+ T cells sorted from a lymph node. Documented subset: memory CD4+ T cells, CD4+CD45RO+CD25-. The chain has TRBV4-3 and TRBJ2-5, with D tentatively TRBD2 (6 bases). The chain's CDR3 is CASSQERWGEAQYF. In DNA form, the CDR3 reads TGCGCCAGCAGCCAGGAGAGATGGGGGGAGGCCCAGTACTTC.